The next 29 T cell receptor beta chains were all read from a single sample in a study of OX40 agonist ivuxolimab in advanced cancers. Generated by immunoSEQ multiplex PCR, the TCRdb table keeps only in-frame clones and is missing some. The sample shows 95,000 to 120,000 clones, 80% to 95% of them seen only once. The starting material was CD4+ or CD8+ T cells sorted from blood, obtained in a trial of the OX40 agonist ivuxolimab. All receptors come from an adult with an advanced solid tumor such as melanoma, head and neck, liver or kidney cancer.

The chain recombines TRBV9 with TRBJ2-7; 7 positions agree with TRBD1. The CDR3 contains 14 residues. Germline V CDR1 and CDR2: SGDLS, YYNGEE. J gave up 0 bases and V 4 bases, and 4 bases lay outside the gene matches. The CDR3 DNA reads as TGTGCCAGCAGCACAGGGGTTATCTCCTACGAGCAGTACTTC. Its translation: CASSTGVISYEQYF.

The chain uses TRBV4-2 and TRBJ2-3; 9 bases match TRBD2. The V gene end was trimmed by 4 bases and the J gene end by 2 bases; junction bases not matched to a gene: 4. The CDR3 totals 15 residues. Germline V gene sequence: CDR1 LGHNA, CDR2 YNFKEQ. The CDR3 reads CASSRGLAITDTQYF. CDR3 in DNA: TGTGCCAGCAGCCGTGGACTAGCGATCACAGATACGCAGTATTTT.

The chain recombines TRBV19 with TRBJ2-1; 9 nucleotides agree with TRBD1. The CDR3 spans 17 residues. Unmatched junction bases numbered 11, after V lost 5 bases and J lost 3 bases. Germline values: CDR1 LNHDA, CDR2 SQIVND (reference sequence). CDR3 nucleotides: TGTGCCAGTAGTCCGATAGGGGGGGGACAGGGCTACAATGAGCAGTTCTTC. This gives the protein CASSPIGGGQGYNEQFF.

V and J are TRBV7-3 and TRBJ1-2, with no clear D. V was trimmed by 5 bases and J by 8 bases, leaving 12 bases between them. The CDR3 is 12 residues long. CDR1 is SGHTA, CDR2 FQGTGA, per germline. For the CDR3, the DNA is TGTGCCAGCAGCCCCTCCCTGGGAGGCTACACCTTC. Translating it yields CASSPSLGGYTF.

V is TRBV29-1 and J is TRBJ2-1, with D possibly being TRBD1 (5 bases). The V gene lost 6 bases and the J gene lost 8 bases, with 11 bases spanning the gap. The CDR3 covers 11 residues. CDR1 is SQVTM, CDR2 ANQGSEA, per germline. The CDR3 coding sequence is TGCAGCGTCGTAAGGGGCGATGAGCAGTTCTTC. This codes for CSVVRGDEQFF.

V and J are TRBV2 and TRBJ2-7; D remains unclear. The CDR3 length is 9 residues. From germline, CDR1 is SNHLY and CDR2 FYNNEI. V lost 9 bases, J lost 3 bases, and 3 bases lay in between. CDR3 sequence: CASRYEQYF. CDR3 DNA sequence: TGTGCCAGTCGCTACGAGCAGTACTTC.

This chain links TRBV15 with TRBJ2-5, with a weak D call TRBD1 (5 bases). The CDR3 is 14 amino acids. Deletions cut 0 bases from V and 1 base from J, with 6 bases between. Looked up from germline, CDR1 is LNHNV and CDR2 is YYDKDF (reference sequence). The CDR3 DNA reads TGTGCCACCAGCAGAGACAGGGCCCAAGAGACCCAGTACTTC. It yields the protein CATSRDRAQETQYF.

This sequence joins TRBV30 and TRBJ1-4, with a tentative D call TRBD1 (5 bases). The germline CDR1 and CDR2 sequences are GTSNPN and SVGIG (reference sequence). Trimming took 0 bases from V and 2 from J, leaving 16 bases between them. This CDR3 is built from 17 residues. In DNA form, the CDR3 reads TGTGCCTGGAGTGTTCGTTTCGGGGCGGGTACTAATGAAAAACTGTTTTTT. As protein: CAWSVRFGAGTNEKLFF.

The CDR3 sequence is CASRPGQGGNTEAFF. CDR3 DNA: TGTGCCAGTAGACCGGGACAGGGTGGGAACACTGAAGCTTTCTTT. This chain uses TRBV19 with TRBJ1-1, with 9 bases lining up with TRBD1. The CDR3 sequence is 15 residues long. Germline V gene sequence: CDR1 LNHDA, CDR2 SQIVND (reference sequence). Trimming cost V 6 bases and J 1 base; bases outside gene matches: 6.

The chain recombines TRBV18 with TRBJ1-2; TRBD1 might be the D (6 bases). The germline V gene encodes CDR1 KGHSH and CDR2 LQKENI. The CDR3 is made up of 15 amino acids. Deletions cut 3 bases from V and 8 bases from J, with 19 bases between. The CDR3 coding sequence is TGTGCCAGCTCACCCCCTCGGGGGGCTCCGGAAGGCTACACCTTC. The encoded protein is CASSPPRGAPEGYTF.

CDR3 nucleotide sequence: TGCGCCAGCAGCTTCCAAGACAGGGTGCAAGAGACCCAGTACTTC. Amino acid sequence: CASSFQDRVQETQYF. This chain links TRBV5-1 with TRBJ2-5; 7 positions match TRBD1. With V trimmed by 2 bases and J by 2 bases, 6 bases remained unmatched. There are 15 residues in the CDR3. CDR1 and CDR2 (germline): SGHRS, YFSETQ.

The chain links TRBV9 to TRBJ1-1; the D gene is possibly TRBD1 (5 bases). CDR3 length equals 12 residues. Germline lookup yields CDR1 SGDLS and CDR2 YYNGEE. V shed 3 bases and J shed 8 bases, with 11 bases lying between them. The DNA for the CDR3 is TGTGCCAGCAGCGAACAGGCGGGGGAAGCTTTCTTT. Translated: CASSEQAGEAFF.

The chain has TRBV30 and TRBJ1-6, with no clear D. V was clipped by 2 bases and J by 9 bases, with 14 bases between them. Per germline, CDR1 GTSNPN and CDR2 SVGIG (reference sequence). This CDR3 region has 14 residues. CDR3 nucleotide sequence: TGTGCCTGGAGTTCAGCCATGGGCGGTTCACCCCTCCACTTT. Encoded protein: CAWSSAMGGSPLHF.

V usage is TRBV19 and J usage is TRBJ2-2; 8 positions match TRBD2. The ends lost 7 bases at V and 6 bases at J; junction bases unmatched: 7. CDR3 length equals 14 residues. CDR1 and CDR2 (germline): LNHDA, SQIVND (reference sequence). CDR3 bases: TGTGCCAGTACCAGGACTAGCAGTGCCGGGGAGCTGTTTTTT. This translates into CASTRTSSAGELFF.

This CDR3 is CASRTLGPGGNYGYTF. The DNA for the CDR3 is TGTGCCAGTAGAACCCTTGGACCCGGGGGAAATTATGGCTACACCTTC. This chain connects TRBV19 to TRBJ1-2; D is perhaps TRBD1 (5 bases). Per germline, CDR1 LNHDA and CDR2 SQIVND (reference sequence). This CDR3 contains 16 residues. The V and J ends lost 6 bases and 5 bases respectively, with 22 bases between them.

The rearrangement joins TRBV11-2 to TRBJ2-1; the match to TRBD2 covers 8 bases. The V and J ends lost 5 bases and 0 bases, in that order; junction bases with no gene match: 9. Germline V lookup: CDR1 SGHAT, CDR2 FQNNGV. This CDR3 spans 17 amino acids. CDR3 protein: CASSPWASGSSYNEQFF. Here the CDR3 DNA reads TGTGCCAGCAGCCCCTGGGCAAGCGGGAGCTCCTACAATGAGCAGTTCTTC.

A few counts support this clone. CDR3 bases: TGTGCCAGTAGCCCTAGACCAGGGCTGGGAGAGACCCAGTACTTC. Its translation: CASSPRPGLGETQYF. V usage is TRBV19 and J usage is TRBJ2-5; D is possibly TRBD1 (5 bases). The CDR3 has 15 residues. The V gene's germline CDR1 is LNHDA and CDR2 SQIVND (reference sequence). V was shortened by 6 bases and J by 4 bases, with 18 bases between the two germline ends.

The chain carries TRBV5-1 and TRBJ1-1; a weak D match, TRBD1 (6 bases). Germline CDR1 reads SGHRS; CDR2 reads YFSETQ. The CDR3 is 14 amino acids. Between the trimmed V and J ends, which lost 3 bases and 4 bases, there was a span of 13 bases. The CDR3 is CASSSQGGGTEAFF. CDR3 coding DNA: TGCGCCAGCAGCTCTCAGGGAGGGGGCACTGAAGCTTTCTTT.

This chain joins TRBV5-8 and TRBJ2-5; unclear D gene. Germline V lookup: CDR1 SGHTS, CDR2 YDEGEE. CDR3 length: 12 amino acids. The V and J ends lost 3 bases and 5 bases respectively, with 8 bases between them. CDR3 sequence reads: CASSSIRETQYF. The CDR3 nucleotides read TGTGCCAGCAGCTCGATTAGGGAGACCCAGTACTTC.

The chain joins TRBV6-1 to TRBJ2-7; TRBD1 matches 10 bases. CDR3 length: 13 residues. V was pared by 7 bases and J by 7 bases, with 7 bases of the junction left unmatched. CDR1 and CDR2 from the germline V gene are MNHNS and SASEGT. CDR3 sequence (DNA): TGTGCCAGCACGGGACAGGGGTTCGGAGAGCAGTACTTC. The encoded protein is CASTGQGFGEQYF.

The V and J genes are TRBV5-4 and TRBJ1-1, with D perhaps TRBD1 (6 bases). CDR1 and CDR2 from the germline V gene are SGHNT and YYREEE (reference sequence). The CDR3 has 15 amino acids. V was pared by 4 bases and J by 1 base, with 14 bases between. CDR3 nucleotide sequence: TGTGCCAGCAGCGAAGGACAGTTATCGAACACTGAAGCTTTCTTT. It codes for CASSEGQLSNTEAFF.

The chain recombines TRBV5-5 with TRBJ2-5; D unresolved. Trimming cost V 0 bases and J 1 base, with 4 bases left between them. This CDR3 has 13 residues. Germline-derived CDR1 and CDR2 are SGHKS and YYEKEE (reference sequence). The CDR3 nucleotides are TGTGCCAGCAGCTTGGGCCTCCAAGAGACCCAGTACTTC. It yields the protein CASSLGLQETQYF. Based on the CDR3 plus reference TRBV5-5 and TRBJ2-5, the full variable domain is DAGVTQSPTHLIKTRGQQVTLRCSPISGHKSVSWYQQVLGQGPQFIFQYYEKEERGRGNFPDRFSARQFPNYSSELNVNALLLGDSALYLCASSLGLQETQYFGPGTRLLVL.

The chain has TRBV5-1 and TRBJ2-3; the match to TRBD1 covers 8 bases. There are 15 residues in the CDR3. The germline V gene has CDR1 SGHRS and CDR2 YFSETQ. V trimming: 1 base; J trimming: 0 bases; junction bases outside the gene matches: 1. The CDR3 sequence: CASSLQGASTDTQYF. The CDR3 nucleotides are TGCGCCAGCAGCTTGCAGGGGGCCAGCACAGATACGCAGTATTTT.

This clone was counted a single time. The chain recombines TRBV7-9 with TRBJ2-7; D not certain. Germline loops: CDR1 SEHNR, CDR2 FQNEAQ (reference sequence). The ends were cut back, 5 bases at V and 3 bases at J, with 8 bases in the middle. The CDR3 has 12 amino acids. In DNA, the CDR3 is TGTGCCAGCAGCGCGGATGTCTACGAGCAGTACTTC. Its translation: CASSADVYEQYF.

The chain employs TRBV10-3 and TRBJ2-7; 9 positions agree with TRBD2. Germline V gene data show CDR1 as ENHRY and CDR2 as SYGVKD. The CDR3 totals 16 residues. Unmatched junction bases numbered 10, after V lost 7 bases and J lost 0 bases. The CDR3 protein is CAITGTSRFGSYEQYF. The DNA for the CDR3 is TGTGCCATCACCGGGACTAGCAGATTCGGCTCCTACGAGCAGTACTTC.

The count of this clone is one. The chain uses TRBV7-3 and TRBJ2-5, with 12 positions matching TRBD2. The germline gives CDR1 SGHTA, CDR2 FQGTGA. The CDR3 runs to 15 residues. V trimming: 7 bases; J trimming: 5 bases; junction bases outside the gene matches: 8. In nucleotides, the CDR3 is TGTGCCAGCACTCCTAGCGGGAGGGCCGGGGAGACCCAGTACTTC. It translates to CASTPSGRAGETQYF. Combining the CDR3 with reference TRBV7-3 and TRBJ2-5 gives the whole variable domain GAGVSQTPSNKVTEKGKYVELRCDPISGHTALYWYRQSLGQGPEFLIYFQGTGAADDSGLPNDRFFAVRPEGSVSTLKIQRTERGDSAVYLCASTPSGRAGETQYFGPGTRLLVL.

This clone has only one observation. This sequence joins TRBV19 and TRBJ1-4, with D unclear. This CDR3 is 15 amino acids long. Per germline, CDR1 LNHDA and CDR2 SQIVND (reference sequence). V lost 6 bases and J 3 bases, leaving 14 bases between the germline ends. The CDR3 DNA follows: TGTGCCAGTAGGACAACGGGCGCGGCTAATGAAAAACTGTTTTTT. Translated: CASRTTGAANEKLFF.

The chain combines TRBV19 with TRBJ2-3; the match to TRBD2 covers 11 bases. The germline CDR1 and CDR2 sequences are LNHDA and SQIVND (reference sequence). The CDR3 contains 15 residues. The V segment lost 2 bases and the J segment 5 bases; nucleotides outside the gene matches: 3. CDR3 nucleotide sequence: TGTGCCAGTAGTATACTAGCGGGAGGTGGAGATACGCAGTATTTT. Encoded protein: CASSILAGGGDTQYF. The entire variable domain, with the rest obtained from reference TRBV19 and TRBJ2-3, is as follows: DGGITQSPKYLFRKEGQNVTLSCEQNLNHDAMYWYRQDPGQGLRLIYYSQIVNDFQKGDIAEGYSVSREKKESFPLTVTSAQKNPTAFYLCASSILAGGGDTQYFGPGTRLTVL.

This chain links TRBV19 with TRBJ1-4, with 8 bases matching TRBD1. The CDR3 has 14 residues. V lost 6 bases and J lost 5; bases outside the gene matches: 5. The germline CDR1 and CDR2 sequences are LNHDA and SQIVND (reference sequence). The CDR3 bases are TGTGCCAGTAGGGGACAGGAGGTCAATGAAAAACTGTTTTTT. Protein product: CASRGQEVNEKLFF.